The 23 T cell receptor beta chains below all came from one sample that was sequenced in a study of CD8 T cells in Susac syndrome. With random hexamers, 0.5 to 1 ug RNA was reverse transcribed. TCRdb re-called the immunoSEQ multiplex PCR reads through MiXCR, storing one row per CDR3 protein. This sample yields 200,000 or so distinct CDR3 sequences, of which 90% to 95% are seen a single time; roughly 0.094% belongs to the top ten. The sample comprised CD4+ T cells from PBMCs. Every receptor here comes from a human donor with multiple sclerosis.

This chain links TRBV19 with TRBJ2-5, with D unresolved. Germline values: CDR1 LNHDA, CDR2 SQIVND (reference sequence). Trimming pared 5 bases from V and 0 bases from J, leaving 16 bases between. The CDR3 has 16 amino acids. The CDR3 loop is CASSSLLSPYQETQYF. The CDR3 nucleotides are TGTGCCAGTAGTTCTCTACTTTCCCCGTACCAAGAGACCCAGTACTTC. Full variable domain (outside the CDR3, taken from reference TRBV19 and TRBJ2-5): DGGITQSPKYLFRKEGQNVTLSCEQNLNHDAMYWYRQDPGQGLRLIYYSQIVNDFQKGDIAEGYSVSREKKESFPLTVTSAQKNPTAFYLCASSSLLSPYQETQYFGPGTRLLVL.

The genes are TRBV29-1 and TRBJ1-1, with D hard to call. Germline V lookup: CDR1 SQVTM, CDR2 ANQGSEA. The CDR3 covers 12 residues. Trimming shortened V by 1 base and J by 3 bases, and 6 bases separated the two germline ends. CDR3 sequence reads: CSVEALDTEAFF. The CDR3 region has the DNA TGCAGCGTTGAAGCCCTAGACACTGAAGCTTTCTTT.

This chain connects TRBV20-1 to TRBJ2-7; 8 nucleotides match TRBD1. This CDR3 comprises 13 residues. Germline assignment: CDR1 DFQATT and CDR2 SNEGSKA (reference sequence). The ends lost 5 bases at V and 5 bases at J; junction bases unmatched: 8. The CDR3: CSAQGQATHEQYF. CDR3 DNA: TGCAGTGCTCAGGGACAGGCGACCCACGAGCAGTACTTC.

The gene calls are TRBV27 and TRBJ1-6, with 7 bases fitting TRBD1. V lost 6 bases, J lost 4 bases, and 12 bases stayed unmatched. CDR3 length: 17 amino acids. Germline V CDR1 and CDR2: MNHEY, SMNVEV (reference sequence). DNA for the CDR3: TGTGCCAGCAGACCAAGGGCTCCGGGACAGTATAATTCACCCCTCCACTTT. It specifies CASRPRAPGQYNSPLHF.

This clonotype was recorded only once. The chain employs TRBV9 and TRBJ1-1; D ambiguous. The CDR3 extends over 12 amino acids. The germline V and J ends were trimmed by 2 bases and 4 bases, with 6 bases remaining between them. Germline V lookup: CDR1 SGDLS, CDR2 YYNGEE. CDR3 sequence: CASSVLGTEAFF. CDR3 nucleotides: TGTGCCAGCAGCGTTCTTGGCACTGAAGCTTTCTTT.

The chain joins TRBV20-1 to TRBJ2-3; 10 positions match TRBD2. The germline V gene has CDR1 DFQATT and CDR2 SNEGSKA (reference sequence). The CDR3 length is 14 residues. Unmatched junction bases numbered 1, after V lost 4 bases and J lost 0 bases. CDR3: CSATSGSSTDTQYF. The CDR3 DNA sequence: TGCAGTGCTACTAGCGGGAGTAGCACAGATACGCAGTATTTT.

The chain uses TRBV5-1 and TRBJ2-1, with 14 bases matching TRBD2. This CDR3 contains 18 residues. Germline CDR1 reads SGHRS; CDR2 reads YFSETQ. V dropped 4 bases and J dropped 2; count of bases not matched to a gene: 8. CDR3 sequence: CASSPSGTSGSTYNEQFF. In DNA form, the CDR3 reads TGCGCCAGCAGCCCTTCCGGGACTAGCGGGAGCACCTACAATGAGCAGTTCTTC.

The V call is TRBV29-1, the J call TRBJ1-1, with TRBD1 matching over 7 bases. Germline V gene lookup returns CDR1 SQVTM and CDR2 ANQGSEA. V lost 4 bases to trimming and J lost 1 base; unmatched junction nucleotides: 3. This CDR3 region has 13 residues. The CDR3 here is CSVAYRGNTEAFF. The CDR3 nucleotides are TGCAGCGTTGCTTACAGGGGGAACACTGAAGCTTTCTTT.

V gene TRBV29-1 combines with J gene TRBJ2-7, with D maybe TRBD2 (6 bases). The CDR3 loop spans 14 amino acids. The germline CDR1 and CDR2 sequences are SQVTM and ANQGSEA. Trimming left V 6 bases short and J 4 bases short, with 19 bases between. CDR3 residues: CSVVPAGGLYEQYF. CDR3 bases: TGCAGCGTAGTCCCAGCTGGGGGGTTATACGAGCAGTACTTC.

The rearrangement uses TRBV7-3 and TRBJ2-5; TRBD2 aligns across 10 bases. Looked up from germline, CDR1 is SGHTA and CDR2 is FQGTGA. This CDR3 region has 15 residues. V lost 5 bases to trimming and J lost 4 bases; unmatched junction nucleotides: 7. CDR3 loop: CASSKTSGYGETQYF. The CDR3 nucleotides are TGTGCCAGCAGCAAGACTAGCGGGTATGGAGAGACCCAGTACTTC.

This clonotype was seen only once. This sequence joins TRBV5-1 and TRBJ2-5, with a possible D match to TRBD1 (5 bases). CDR3 length: 15 amino acids. V gave up 2 bases and J gave up 2 bases, with 13 bases separating them. Germline CDR1 is SGHRS and CDR2 is YFSETQ. The CDR3 sequence: CASSLMWGSQETQYF. The CDR3 DNA reads as TGCGCCAGCAGCTTAATGTGGGGCTCACAAGAGACCCAGTACTTC.

The chain is built from TRBV4-1 and TRBJ2-5; 9 nucleotides agree with TRBD2. Losses at the gene ends were 4 bases for V and 3 bases for J; bases not matched to a gene: 6. The CDR3 is made up of 15 amino acids. The germline gives CDR1 MGHRA, CDR2 YSYEKL. The CDR3 bases are TGCGCCAGCAGCCGTCTGGTAGCGGGAGAAGAGACCCAGTACTTC. Translated, it gives CASSRLVAGEETQYF.

This clonotype was detected only once. V gene TRBV5-1 combines with J gene TRBJ1-5; possible D gene TRBD1, 5 bases. CDR1 and CDR2 from the germline V gene are SGHRS and YFSETQ. The V end lost 6 bases, the J end lost 14 bases, and 21 bases lay between the germline ends. The CDR3 runs to 13 residues. The CDR3 region has the DNA TGCGCCAGCACCACCCCCAGGAGGGGATGTAAGCATTTT. The encoded protein is CASTTPRRGCKHF.

This chain links TRBV5-4 with TRBJ2-1; TRBD1 might be the D (6 bases). V lost 2 bases and J 5 bases, leaving 11 bases between the germline ends. The CDR3 sequence is 14 residues long. Per germline, CDR1 SGHNT and CDR2 YYREEE (reference sequence). The CDR3 reads CASSFRGQHNEQFF. For the CDR3, the DNA is TGTGCCAGCAGCTTCCGCGGACAGCACAATGAGCAGTTCTTC.

The chain uses TRBV7-9 and TRBJ2-5; D remains unclear. Trimming removed 4 bases at V and 1 base at J, with 13 bases between. Germline loops: CDR1 SEHNR, CDR2 FQNEAQ (reference sequence). The CDR3 runs to 15 residues. The CDR3 sequence: CASSSRQPSQETQYF. CDR3 in DNA: TGTGCCAGCAGCTCTAGGCAGCCGTCCCAAGAGACCCAGTACTTC.

The CDR3 nucleotides read TGTGCCTGGAGAGGCAGATCTAACTATGGCTACACCTTC. Translating gives CAWRGRSNYGYTF. The rearrangement links TRBV30 to TRBJ1-2, with D uncertain. The CDR3 runs 13 residues. V lost 3 bases to trimming and J lost 0 bases, with 8 bases between them. Germline V CDR1 and CDR2: GTSNPN, SVGIG (reference sequence).

The genes are TRBV14 and TRBJ1-1; D is undetermined. V lost 0 bases and J 10 bases, leaving 12 bases between the germline ends. CDR1 SGHDN and CDR2 FVKESK come from the germline V gene. CDR3 size: 13 residues. The CDR3 region is CASSQDVTVGAFF. DNA of the CDR3: TGTGCCAGCAGCCAAGATGTGACCGTTGGAGCTTTCTTT. Supplemented by reference TRBV14 and TRBJ1-1, the full variable domain reads EAGVTQFPSHSVIEKGQTVTLRCDPISGHDNLYWYRRVMGKEIKFLLHFVKESKQDESGMPNNRFLAERTGGTYSTLKVQPAELEDSGVYFCASSQDVTVGAFFGQGTRLTVV.

This clonotype was recorded once. The V and J genes are TRBV7-9 and TRBJ1-2; D may be TRBD1 (6 bases). Per the germline V gene, CDR1 is SEHNR and CDR2 is FQNEAQ (reference sequence). V was pared by 5 bases and J by 4 bases, with 17 bases between. There are 15 residues in the CDR3. As DNA, the CDR3 is TGTGCCAGCAGCCCCAGGGGCGGGGGCCCCTATGGCTACACCTTC. Translation gives CASSPRGGGPYGYTF.

The chain uses TRBV7-2 and TRBJ1-2; D is unresolved. Germline-derived CDR1 and CDR2 are SGHTA and FQGNSA. V lost 1 base to trimming and J lost 7 bases, with 13 bases between them. CDR3 length equals 14 residues. CDR3 coding DNA: TGTGCCAGCAGCTTAGGGTTGGGGTGGCTTGGCTACACCTTC. Protein product: CASSLGLGWLGYTF.

The table lists this clonotype with a count of one. This chain uses TRBV3-1 with TRBJ2-1; 7 bases align to TRBD2. From germline, CDR1 is LGHDT and CDR2 YNNKEL (reference sequence). With 0 bases clipped from V and 2 bases from J, the junction kept 4 bases outside the gene matches. The CDR3 contains 16 residues. The CDR3 DNA reads TGTGCCAGCAGCCAAGATTGGCTAGCGGCCTACAATGAGCAGTTCTTC. This sequence encodes CASSQDWLAAYNEQFF.

The rearrangement joins TRBV5-4 to TRBJ2-1, with D possibly TRBD2 on 6 matching bases. Trimming pared 4 bases from V and 8 bases from J, leaving 19 bases between. The CDR3 loop spans 15 amino acids. Germline V CDR1 and CDR2: SGHNT, YYREEE (reference sequence). CDR3: CASSASSAAYYEQFF. Written as DNA, the CDR3 is TGTGCCAGCAGCGCGTCTAGCGCCGCCTATTATGAGCAGTTCTTC. The whole variable domain, filled in from reference TRBV5-4 and TRBJ2-1, reads ETGVTQSPTHLIKTRGQQVTLRCSSQSGHNTVSWYQQALGQGPQFIFQYYREEENGRGNFPPRFSGLQFPNYSSELNVNALELDDSALYLCASSASSAAYYEQFFGPGTRLTVL.

The chain recombines TRBV30 with TRBJ1-2; D gene ambiguous. This CDR3 has 12 amino acids. Trimming left V 2 bases short and J 8 bases short, with 12 bases between. Looked up from germline, CDR1 is GTSNPN and CDR2 is SVGIG (reference sequence). The CDR3 sequence is CAWSYGFKGYTF. The CDR3 bases are TGTGCCTGGAGTTACGGGTTCAAAGGCTACACCTTC.

The V gene is TRBV20-1, the J gene TRBJ2-7, with no clear D. This CDR3 has 15 amino acids. V dropped 2 bases and J dropped 0 bases, with 14 bases sitting between them. Germline V CDR1 and CDR2: DFQATT, SNEGSKA (reference sequence). CDR3 coding DNA: TGCAGTGCTAGAAGCCCCGGCCAGAGCTCCTACGAGCAGTACTTC. Translated, it gives CSARSPGQSSYEQYF.